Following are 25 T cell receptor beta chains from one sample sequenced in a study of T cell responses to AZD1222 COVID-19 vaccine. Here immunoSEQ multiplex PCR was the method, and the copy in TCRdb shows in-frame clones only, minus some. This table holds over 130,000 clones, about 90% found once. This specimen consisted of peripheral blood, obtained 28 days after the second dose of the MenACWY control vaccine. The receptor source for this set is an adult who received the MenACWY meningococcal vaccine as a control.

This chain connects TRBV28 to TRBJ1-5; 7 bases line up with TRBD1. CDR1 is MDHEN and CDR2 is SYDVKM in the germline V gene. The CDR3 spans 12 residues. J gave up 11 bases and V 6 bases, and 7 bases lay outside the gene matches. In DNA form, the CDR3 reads TGTGCCAGCAGCGAGGGGGCTCGGGCCCAGCATTTT. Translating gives CASSEGARAQHF.

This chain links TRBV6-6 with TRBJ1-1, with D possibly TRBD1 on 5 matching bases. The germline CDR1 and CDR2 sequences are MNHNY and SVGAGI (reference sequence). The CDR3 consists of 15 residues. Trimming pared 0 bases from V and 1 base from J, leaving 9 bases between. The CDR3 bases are TGTGCCAGCAGTTACTCGACAGTAGCGAACACTGAAGCTTTCTTT. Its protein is CASSYSTVANTEAFF.

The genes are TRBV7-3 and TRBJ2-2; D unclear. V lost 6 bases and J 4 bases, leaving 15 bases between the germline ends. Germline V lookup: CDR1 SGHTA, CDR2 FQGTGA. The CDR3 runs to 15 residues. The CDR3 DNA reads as TGTGCCAGCAGTCTGACTCCGACACCCACCGGGGAGCTGTTTTTT. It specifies CASSLTPTPTGELFF. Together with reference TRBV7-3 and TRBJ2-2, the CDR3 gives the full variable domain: GAGVSQTPSNKVTEKGKYVELRCDPISGHTALYWYRQSLGQGPEFLIYFQGTGAADDSGLPNDRFFAVRPEGSVSTLKIQRTERGDSAVYLCASSLTPTPTGELFFGEGSRLTVL.

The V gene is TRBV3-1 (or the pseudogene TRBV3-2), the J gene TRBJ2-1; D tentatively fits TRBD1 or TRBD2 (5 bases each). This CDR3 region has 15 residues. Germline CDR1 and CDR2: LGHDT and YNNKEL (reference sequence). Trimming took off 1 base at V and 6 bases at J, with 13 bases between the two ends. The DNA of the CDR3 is TGTGCCAGCAGCCAAGGGGACCATCAGGGCAATGAGCAGTTCTTC. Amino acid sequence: CASSQGDHQGNEQFF.

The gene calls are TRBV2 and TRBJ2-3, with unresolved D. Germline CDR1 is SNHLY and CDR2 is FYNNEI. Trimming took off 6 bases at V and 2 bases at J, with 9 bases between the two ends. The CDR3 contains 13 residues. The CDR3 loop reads CASRNPSTDTQYF. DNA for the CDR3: TGTGCCAGCAGAAACCCCTCCACAGATACGCAGTATTTT.

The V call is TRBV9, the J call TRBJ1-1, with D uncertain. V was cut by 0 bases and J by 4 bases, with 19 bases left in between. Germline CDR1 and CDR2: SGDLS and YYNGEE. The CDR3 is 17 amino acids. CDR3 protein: CASSVEGKTSRSTEAFF. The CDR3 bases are TGTGCCAGCAGCGTAGAAGGGAAAACTTCTCGGAGCACTGAAGCTTTCTTT.

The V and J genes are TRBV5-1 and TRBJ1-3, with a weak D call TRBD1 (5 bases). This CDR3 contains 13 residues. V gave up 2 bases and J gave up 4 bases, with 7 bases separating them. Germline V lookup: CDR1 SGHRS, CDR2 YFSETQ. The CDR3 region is CASSFQGGNTIYF. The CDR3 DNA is TGCGCCAGCAGCTTCCAGGGAGGAAACACCATATATTTT. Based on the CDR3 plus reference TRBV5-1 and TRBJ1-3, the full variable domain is KAGVTQTPRYLIKTRGQQVTLSCSPISGHRSVSWYQQTPGQGLQFLFEYFSETQRNKGNFPGRFSGRQFSNSRSEMNVSTLELGDSALYLCASSFQGGNTIYFGEGSWLTVV.

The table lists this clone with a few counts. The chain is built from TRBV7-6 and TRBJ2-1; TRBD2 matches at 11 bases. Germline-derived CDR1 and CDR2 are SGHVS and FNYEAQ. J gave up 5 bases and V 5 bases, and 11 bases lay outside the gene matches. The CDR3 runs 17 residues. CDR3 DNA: TGTGCCAGCAGCCAGACTAGCGGGGACCTAAAAAACAATGAGCAGTTCTTC. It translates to CASSQTSGDLKNNEQFF. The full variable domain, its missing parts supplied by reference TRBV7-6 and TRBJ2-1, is GAGVSQSPRYKVTKRGQDVALRCDPISGHVSLYWYRQALGQGPEFLTYFNYEAQQDKSGLPNDRFSAERPEGSISTLTIQRTEQRDSAMYRCASSQTSGDLKNNEQFFGPGTRLTVL.

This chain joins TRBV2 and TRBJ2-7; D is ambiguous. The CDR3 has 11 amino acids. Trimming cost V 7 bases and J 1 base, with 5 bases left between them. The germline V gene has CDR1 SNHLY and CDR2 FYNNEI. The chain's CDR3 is CASILSYEQYF. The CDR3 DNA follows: TGTGCCAGCATCCTTTCCTACGAGCAGTACTTC. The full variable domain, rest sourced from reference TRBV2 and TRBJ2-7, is EPEVTQTPSHQVTQMGQEVILRCVPISNHLYFYWYRQILGQKVEFLVSFYNNEISEKSEIFDDQFSVERPDGSNFTLKIRSTKLEDSAMYFCASILSYEQYFGPGTRLTVT.

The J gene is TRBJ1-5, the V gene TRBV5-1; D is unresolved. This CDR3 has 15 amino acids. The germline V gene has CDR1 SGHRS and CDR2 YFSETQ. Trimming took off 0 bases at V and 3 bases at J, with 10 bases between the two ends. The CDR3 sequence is CASSLEAGNNQPQHF. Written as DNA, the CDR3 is TGCGCCAGCAGCTTGGAGGCGGGGAACAATCAGCCCCAGCATTTT.

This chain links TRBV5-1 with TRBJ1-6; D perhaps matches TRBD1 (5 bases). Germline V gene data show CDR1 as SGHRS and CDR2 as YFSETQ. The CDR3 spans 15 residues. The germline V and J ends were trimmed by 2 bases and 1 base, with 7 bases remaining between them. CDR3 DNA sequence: TGCGCCAGCAGCTTTGAGGGGTCCTATAATTCACCCCTCCACTTT. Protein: CASSFEGSYNSPLHF.

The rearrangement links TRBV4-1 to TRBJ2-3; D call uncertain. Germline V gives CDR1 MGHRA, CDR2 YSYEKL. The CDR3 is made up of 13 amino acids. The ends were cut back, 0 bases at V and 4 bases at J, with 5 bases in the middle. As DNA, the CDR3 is TGCGCCAGCAGCCAAGAAGCCTCAGATACGCAGTATTTT. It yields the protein CASSQEASDTQYF.

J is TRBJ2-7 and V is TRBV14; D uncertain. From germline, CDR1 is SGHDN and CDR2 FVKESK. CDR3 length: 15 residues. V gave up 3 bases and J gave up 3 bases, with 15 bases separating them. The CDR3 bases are TGTGCCAGCAGCCATATCGAAGAGAACAGCTACGAGCAGTACTTC. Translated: CASSHIEENSYEQYF.

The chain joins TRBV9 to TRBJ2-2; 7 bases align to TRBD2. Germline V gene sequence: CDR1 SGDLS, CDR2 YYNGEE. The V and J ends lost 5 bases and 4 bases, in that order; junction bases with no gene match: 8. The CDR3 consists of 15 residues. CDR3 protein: CASRSGTSSTGELFF. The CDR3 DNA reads TGTGCCAGCAGAAGCGGGACGTCGAGCACCGGGGAGCTGTTTTTT.

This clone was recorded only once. As DNA, the CDR3 is TGTGCCAGCAGCGAAATCGAGACAGGGGGAAACACCATATATTTT. Translating gives CASSEIETGGNTIYF. The rearrangement joins TRBV14 to TRBJ1-3; 7 nucleotides match TRBD1. This CDR3 is 15 amino acids long. Germline V gene data show CDR1 as SGHDN and CDR2 as FVKESK. V lost 5 bases and J lost 4; bases outside the gene matches: 8.

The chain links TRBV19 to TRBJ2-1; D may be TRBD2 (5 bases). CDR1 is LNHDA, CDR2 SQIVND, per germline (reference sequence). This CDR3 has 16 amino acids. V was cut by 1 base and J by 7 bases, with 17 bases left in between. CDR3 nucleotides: TGTGCCAGTAGTATAGTTTCAGGACTCGCATGGAATGAGCAGTTCTTC. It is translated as CASSIVSGLAWNEQFF.

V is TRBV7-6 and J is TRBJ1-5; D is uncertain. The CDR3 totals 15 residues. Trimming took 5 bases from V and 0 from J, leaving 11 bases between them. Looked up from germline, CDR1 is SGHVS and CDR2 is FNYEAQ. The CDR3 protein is CASSPGINSNQPQHF. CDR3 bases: TGTGCCAGCAGCCCCGGCATAAATAGCAATCAGCCCCAGCATTTT.

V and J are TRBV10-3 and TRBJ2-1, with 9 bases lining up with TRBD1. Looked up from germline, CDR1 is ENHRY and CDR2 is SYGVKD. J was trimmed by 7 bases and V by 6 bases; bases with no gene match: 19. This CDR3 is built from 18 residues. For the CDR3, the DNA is TGTGCCATCAGGGTGGACAGGGGCTTGAACAAGACACAAAATGAGCAGTTCTTC. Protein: CAIRVDRGLNKTQNEQFF.

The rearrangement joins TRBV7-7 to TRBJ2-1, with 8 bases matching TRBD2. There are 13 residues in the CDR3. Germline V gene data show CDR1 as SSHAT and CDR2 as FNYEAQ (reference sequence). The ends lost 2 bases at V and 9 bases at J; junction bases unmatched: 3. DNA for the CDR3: TGTGCCAGCAGCTTAATAGCGGGGTCTGAGCAGTTCTTC. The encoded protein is CASSLIAGSEQFF.

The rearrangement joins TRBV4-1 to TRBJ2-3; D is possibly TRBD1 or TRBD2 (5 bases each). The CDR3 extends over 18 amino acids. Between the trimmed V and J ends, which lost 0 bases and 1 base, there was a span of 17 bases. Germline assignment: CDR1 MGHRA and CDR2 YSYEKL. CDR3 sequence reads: CASSQDFGFSGRTDTQYF. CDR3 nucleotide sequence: TGCGCCAGCAGCCAAGATTTTGGGTTTTCGGGGCGCACAGATACGCAGTATTTT.

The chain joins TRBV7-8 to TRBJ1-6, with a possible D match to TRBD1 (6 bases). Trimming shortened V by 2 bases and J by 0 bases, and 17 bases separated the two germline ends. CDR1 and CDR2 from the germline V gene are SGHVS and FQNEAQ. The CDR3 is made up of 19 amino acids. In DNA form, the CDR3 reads TGTGCCAGCAGCTTATTACGGGACATGGGCAGCTCCTATAATTCACCCCTCCACTTT. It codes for CASSLLRDMGSSYNSPLHF.

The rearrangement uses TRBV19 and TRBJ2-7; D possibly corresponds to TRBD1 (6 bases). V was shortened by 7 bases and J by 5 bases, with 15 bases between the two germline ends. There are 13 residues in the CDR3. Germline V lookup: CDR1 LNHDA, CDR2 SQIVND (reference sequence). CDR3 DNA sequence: TGTGCCAGTAAGGGGCAGGGGTCGCACGAGCAGTACTTC. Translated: CASKGQGSHEQYF.

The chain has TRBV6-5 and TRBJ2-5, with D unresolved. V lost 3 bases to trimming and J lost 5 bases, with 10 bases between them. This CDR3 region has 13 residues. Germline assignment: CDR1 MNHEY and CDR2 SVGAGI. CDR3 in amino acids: CASSYKDRETQYF. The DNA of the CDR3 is TGTGCCAGCAGTTATAAGGACCGCGAGACCCAGTACTTC.

The DNA for the CDR3 is TGCGCCAGCAGCAGGGGCCTACCTGGGGGCGCAGATACGCAGTATTTT. Translation gives CASSRGLPGGADTQYF. The chain has TRBV5-1 and TRBJ2-3, with TRBD1 as a possible D gene (6 bases). V lost 4 bases to trimming and J lost 4 bases, with 19 bases between them. CDR1 and CDR2 (germline): SGHRS, YFSETQ. The CDR3 is 16 residues long.

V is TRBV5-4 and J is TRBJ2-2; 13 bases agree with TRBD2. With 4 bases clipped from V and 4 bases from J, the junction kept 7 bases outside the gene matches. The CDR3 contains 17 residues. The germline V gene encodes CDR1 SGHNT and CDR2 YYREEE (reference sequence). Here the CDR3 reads CASSLDGLAGVTGELFF. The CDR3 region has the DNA TGTGCCAGCAGCCTTGACGGACTAGCGGGAGTCACCGGGGAGCTGTTTTTT.